Given below is one T cell receptor beta chain in context. Several immunoSEQ plates held equal portions of the genomic DNA taken from each subset. TCRdb keeps only in-frame clones here, not all; method: immunoSEQ multiplex PCR. The sample has about 470,000 clones, 79% seen once. The entry originates in a study of shared clonotypes between healthy human individuals. Germline CDR1 reads LNHDA; CDR2 reads SQIVND (reference sequence). V was clipped by 2 bases and J by 1 base, with 9 bases between them. CDR3 length: 14 residues. The sequence was obtained from a woman aged 40 to 50 in good health. Some clones in this sample may be carry-over from other donors' samples. The rearrangement joins TRBV19 to TRBJ2-7; unclear D gene. Sample: PBMCs. CDR3 sequence (DNA): TGTGCCAGTAGTATAAGGGCAGGATCCTACGAGCAGTACTTC. It encodes CASSIRAGSYEQYF.